The clone carrying this T cell receptor (beta chain) was found once. Antigen: not known. TCRdb keeps only in-frame clones here, not all; method: immunoSEQ multiplex PCR. The table has approximately 69,000 clones, around 88% seen once. This entry belongs to a study of OX40 agonist ivuxolimab in advanced cancers. In the study overall: Administration of intravenous ivuxolimab to patients occurred every 2 weeks at 0.01 to 10 mg/kg.

Study-level results: CD4+ and CD8+ T cells in blood underwent clonal expansion by week 6 at 0.1 to 3.0 mg/kg. Researchers report that CD8+ T cells had, on average, more expanded clones than CD4+.

Trimming removed 3 bases from V and 4 bases from J, with 9 bases in between. Germline values: CDR1 WSHSY, CDR2 SAAADI. This CDR3 has 13 residues. The sample here was CD4+ or CD8+ T cells sorted from blood, taken in a trial of the OX40 agonist ivuxolimab. The clonotype comes from an adult with an advanced solid tumor such as melanoma, head and neck, liver or kidney cancer. The V gene is TRBV10-2, the J gene TRBJ1-1, with D possibly being TRBD1 (5 bases). CDR3 loop: CASSDWGFTEAFF. The CDR3 DNA sequence: TGCGCCAGCAGTGACTGGGGGTTCACTGAAGCTTTCTTT.